The text below deals with one TCR beta chain. Its antigen is currently unknown. These data originate in a study of blood T cell dynamics during melanoma immunotherapy. About the study: Standard first-line treatment here was pembrolizumab or nivolumab plus ipilimumab in metastatic melanoma. General study findings and limits: PBMC repertoires of eventual disease-control patients split at W3 into clonality or diversity gains.

A fixed DNA input of about 350 ng was used per bulk PBMC sample. Profiling relied on immunoSEQ multiplex PCR, and the TCRdb table lists in-frame clones only, not all of them. The sample includes over 9,500 clones, over 65% seen only once; the top ten take about 18%. Time point meaning: pre-treatment baseline. Response was assessed by RECIST 1.1 at 12 weeks, except a couple of rapid progressors. Looked up from germline, CDR1 is MNHEY and CDR2 is SVGAGI. The ends were cut back, 5 bases at V and 8 bases at J, with 15 bases in the middle. This CDR3 contains 13 residues. This clonotype was sampled from a human donor with melanoma. The chain joins TRBV6-5 to TRBJ1-2; D perhaps matches TRBD1 (6 bases). This material consisted of blood, taken from a patient treated with checkpoint blockade. CDR3 amino acids: CASSVYREGGYTF. CDR3 in DNA: TGTGCCAGCAGTGTTTACAGGGAGGGAGGCTACACCTTC.